This T cell receptor (beta chain) was captured in a study of blood T cell repertoires in COVID-19. On the study more broadly: Samples taken during acute and convalescent COVID-19 were collected in the United States, Italy and Spain. Nucleic acid was either cDNA or gDNA, and it came from T cells, B-cell-depleted T cells, or PBMCs.

V dropped 4 bases and J dropped 1 base, with 13 bases sitting between them. Germline V gene sequence: CDR1 SGHTA, CDR2 FQGNSA. This CDR3 spans 15 amino acids. Assay: immunoSEQ multiplex PCR; the TCRdb copy retains only in-frame clones and omits some. The table records fewer than 150,000 clones, around four fifths of them present only once. V is TRBV7-2 and J is TRBJ2-5; D gene ambiguous. Sequencing was performed on peripheral blood. This TCR was sampled from an older man with acute or convalescent COVID-19. The CDR3 nucleotides read TGTGCCAGCAGCTCCTCACTGGGCACCCAAGAGACCCAGTACTTC. It encodes CASSSSLGTQETQYF.